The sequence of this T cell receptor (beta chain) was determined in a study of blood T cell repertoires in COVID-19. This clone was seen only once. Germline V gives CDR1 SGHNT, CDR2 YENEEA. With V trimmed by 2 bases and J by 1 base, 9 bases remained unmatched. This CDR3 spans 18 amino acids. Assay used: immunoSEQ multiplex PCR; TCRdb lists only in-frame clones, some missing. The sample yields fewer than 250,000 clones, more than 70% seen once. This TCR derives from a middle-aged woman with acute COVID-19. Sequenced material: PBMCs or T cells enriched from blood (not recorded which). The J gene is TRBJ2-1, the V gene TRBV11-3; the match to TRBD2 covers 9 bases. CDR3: CASSLRGGGAISYNEQFF. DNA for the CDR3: TGTGCCAGCAGCTTAAGGGGCGGGGGGGCTATATCCTACAATGAGCAGTTCTTC.